Reported below is one T cell receptor beta chain. Antigen unknown. This sample is part of a study of early T cells in non-severe SARS-CoV-2 infection. In the study overall: With bulk RNA from unsorted whole blood as input, sequencing yielded unpaired chains.

Broader study findings: The VDJdb matching leaned toward anti-spike CD8 responses and overlooked private and CD4 specificities.

V was clipped by 2 bases and J by 0 bases, with 8 bases between them. Germline V lookup: CDR1 SEHNR, CDR2 FQNEAQ (reference sequence). The CDR3 totals 16 residues. TCRdb processed the 5' RACE reads anew with MiXCR; each CDR3 protein has one entry. The sample lists fewer than 55,000 distinct CDR3 sequences, approximately 4% occurring once. The chain joins TRBV7-9 to TRBJ2-6; D is perhaps TRBD1 (6 bases). The sequenced material came from whole blood. This clonotype was obtained from an adult who was a healthcare worker with PCR-confirmed SARS-CoV-2 infection or an uninfected control (not recorded which). The CDR3 spells CASSLSGASGANVLTF. DNA of the CDR3: TGTGCCAGCAGCTTATCAGGGGCCTCTGGGGCCAACGTCCTGACTTTC.